This T cell receptor (beta chain) was observed in a study of molecular identifiers for immune sequencing clone quantification. Broader study findings: Clones that exceeded 20 RNA copies held over 99% of effector molecules, yet under 1% in naive cells. Detection of one spiked Jurkat cell's TCR RNA reportedly worked in some 980,000 naive cells.

Naive CD8 T cells were FACS-sorted by CD8+CD4-CCR7+CD45RA+ markers. Note on this clonotype: Antigen unknown.

Bulk TCR library preparation followed previously described methods with listed TCR primers. From the PCR reads, TCRdb called clonotypes with MiXCR, one entry per CDR3 protein. The repertoire holds roughly 300,000 distinct CDR3 sequences, about 22% seen once, with 0.7% to 0.95% in the top ten. From germline, CDR1 is SGDLS and CDR2 YYNGEE. This CDR3 region has 20 residues. Unmatched junction bases numbered 13, after V lost 1 base and J lost 1 base. The chain uses TRBV9 and TRBJ2-3, with TRBD2 identical over 12 bases. This receptor was taken from a human donor in good health. Some libraries in this study had Jurkat cell RNA spiked in. Sequenced sample: naive CD8+ T cells from blood, with Jurkat cell RNA spiked in. As to subset: FACS-sorted CD8+CD4-CCR7+CD45RA+ naive T cells. The CDR3 is CASSVRLAGAPKGGTDTQYF. Here the CDR3 DNA reads TGTGCCAGCAGCGTACGACTAGCGGGGGCCCCCAAGGGGGGCACAGATACGCAGTATTTT.